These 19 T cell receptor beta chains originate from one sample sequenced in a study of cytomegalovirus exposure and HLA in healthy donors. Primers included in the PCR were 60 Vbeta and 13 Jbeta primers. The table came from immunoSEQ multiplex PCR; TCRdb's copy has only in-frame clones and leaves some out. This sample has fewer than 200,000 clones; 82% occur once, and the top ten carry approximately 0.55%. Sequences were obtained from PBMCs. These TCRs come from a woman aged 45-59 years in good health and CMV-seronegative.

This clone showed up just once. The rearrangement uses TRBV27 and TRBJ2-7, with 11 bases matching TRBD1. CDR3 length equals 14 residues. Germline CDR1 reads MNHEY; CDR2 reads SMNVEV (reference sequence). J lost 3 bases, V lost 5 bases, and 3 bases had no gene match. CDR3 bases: TGTGCCAGCAGTCCTGGGACAGGGGGCTACGAGCAGTACTTC. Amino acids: CASSPGTGGYEQYF.

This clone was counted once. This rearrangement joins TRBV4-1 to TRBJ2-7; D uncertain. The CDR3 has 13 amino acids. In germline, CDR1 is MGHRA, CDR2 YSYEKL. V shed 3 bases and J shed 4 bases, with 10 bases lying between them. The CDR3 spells CASSQTGDYEQYF. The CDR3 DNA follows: TGCGCCAGCAGCCAGACTGGAGATTACGAGCAGTACTTC.

CDR3 sequence reads: CASRNGLAGDTQYF. The CDR3 DNA reads as TGTGCCAGCAGGAACGGACTAGCGGGAGATACGCAGTATTTT. The rearrangement joins TRBV11-3 to TRBJ2-3; TRBD2 matches at 11 bases. CDR3 size: 14 residues. Per germline, CDR1 SGHNT and CDR2 YENEEA. The ends lost 6 bases at V and 5 bases at J; junction bases unmatched: 4.

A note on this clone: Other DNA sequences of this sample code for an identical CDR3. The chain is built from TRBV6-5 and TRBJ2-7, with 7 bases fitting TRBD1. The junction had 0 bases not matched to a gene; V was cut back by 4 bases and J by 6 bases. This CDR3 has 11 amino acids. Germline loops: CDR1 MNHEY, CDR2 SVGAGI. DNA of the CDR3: TGTGCCAGCAGTTCAGGGGGCGAGCAGTACTTC. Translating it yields CASSSGGEQYF.

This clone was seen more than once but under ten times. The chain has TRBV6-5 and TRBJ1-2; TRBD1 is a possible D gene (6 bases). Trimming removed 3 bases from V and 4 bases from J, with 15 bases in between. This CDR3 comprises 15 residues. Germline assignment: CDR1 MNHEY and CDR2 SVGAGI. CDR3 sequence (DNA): TGTGCCAGCAGTTATTTGAACAGGGAAGTCTATGGCTACACCTTC. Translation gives CASSYLNREVYGYTF.

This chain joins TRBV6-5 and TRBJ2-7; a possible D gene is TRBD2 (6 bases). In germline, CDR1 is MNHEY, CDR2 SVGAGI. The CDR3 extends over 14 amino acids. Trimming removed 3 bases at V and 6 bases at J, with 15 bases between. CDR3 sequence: CASSYSGERGEQYF. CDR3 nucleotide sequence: TGTGCCAGCAGTTATAGCGGCGAGAGGGGCGAGCAGTACTTC.

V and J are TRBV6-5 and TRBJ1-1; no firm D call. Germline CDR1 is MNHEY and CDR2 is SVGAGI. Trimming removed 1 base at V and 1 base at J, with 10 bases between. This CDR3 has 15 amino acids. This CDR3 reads CASSYYGFRNTEAFF. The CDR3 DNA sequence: TGTGCCAGCAGTTACTACGGGTTTCGGAACACTGAAGCTTTCTTT.

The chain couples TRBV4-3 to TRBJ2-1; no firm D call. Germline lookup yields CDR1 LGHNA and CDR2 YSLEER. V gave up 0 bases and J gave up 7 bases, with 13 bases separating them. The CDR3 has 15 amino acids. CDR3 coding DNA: TGCGCCAGCAGCCAAGATCTGTTAGCCAAGAATGAGCAGTTCTTC. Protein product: CASSQDLLAKNEQFF.

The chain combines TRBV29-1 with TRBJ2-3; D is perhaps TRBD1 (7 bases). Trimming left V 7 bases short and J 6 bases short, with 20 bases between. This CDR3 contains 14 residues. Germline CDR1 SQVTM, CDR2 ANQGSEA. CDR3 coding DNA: TGCAGCGCCAGGGGGGACACCTTTTCGGATACGCAGTATTTT. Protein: CSARGDTFSDTQYF.

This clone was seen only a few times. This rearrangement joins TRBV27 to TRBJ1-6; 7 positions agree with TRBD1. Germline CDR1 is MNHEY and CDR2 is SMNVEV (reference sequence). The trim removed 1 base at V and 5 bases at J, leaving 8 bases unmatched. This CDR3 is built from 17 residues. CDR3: CASSLYSGGLNNSPLHF. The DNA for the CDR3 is TGTGCCAGCAGTTTATACTCAGGGGGGTTAAATAATTCACCCCTCCACTTT.

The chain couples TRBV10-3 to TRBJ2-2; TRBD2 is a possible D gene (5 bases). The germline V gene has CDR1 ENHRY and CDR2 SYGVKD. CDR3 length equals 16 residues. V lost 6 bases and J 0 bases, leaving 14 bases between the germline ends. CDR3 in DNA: TGTGCCATCAGGAACGTGCAGCGGACGAACACCGGGGAGCTGTTTTTT. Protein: CAIRNVQRTNTGELFF.

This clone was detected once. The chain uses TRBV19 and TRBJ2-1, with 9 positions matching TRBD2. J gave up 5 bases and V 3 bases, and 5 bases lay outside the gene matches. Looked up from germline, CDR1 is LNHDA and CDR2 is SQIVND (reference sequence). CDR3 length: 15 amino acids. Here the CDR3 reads CASSIVSGSNNEQFF. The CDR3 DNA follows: TGTGCCAGTAGTATCGTTAGCGGGAGTAACAATGAGCAGTTCTTC.

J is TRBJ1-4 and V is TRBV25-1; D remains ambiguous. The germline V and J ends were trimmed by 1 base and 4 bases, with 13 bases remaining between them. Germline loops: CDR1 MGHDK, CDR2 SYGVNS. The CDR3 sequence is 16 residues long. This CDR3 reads CASSELAPRGNEKLFF. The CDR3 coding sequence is TGTGCCAGCAGTGAATTGGCCCCTCGTGGTAATGAAAAACTGTTTTTT.

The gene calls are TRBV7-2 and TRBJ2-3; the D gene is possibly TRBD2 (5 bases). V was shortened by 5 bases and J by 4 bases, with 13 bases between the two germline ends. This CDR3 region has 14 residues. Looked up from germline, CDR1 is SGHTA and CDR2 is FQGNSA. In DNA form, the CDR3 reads TGTGCCAGCAGCCCCGACGGGGAGCCAGATACGCAGTATTTT. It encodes CASSPDGEPDTQYF.

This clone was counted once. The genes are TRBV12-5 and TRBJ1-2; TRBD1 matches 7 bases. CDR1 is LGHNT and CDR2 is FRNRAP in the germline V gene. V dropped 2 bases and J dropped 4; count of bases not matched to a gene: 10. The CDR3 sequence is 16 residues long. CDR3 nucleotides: TGTGCTAGTGGTTTGATCATTAGGGACAGCTTCTATGGCTACACCTTC. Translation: CASGLIIRDSFYGYTF.

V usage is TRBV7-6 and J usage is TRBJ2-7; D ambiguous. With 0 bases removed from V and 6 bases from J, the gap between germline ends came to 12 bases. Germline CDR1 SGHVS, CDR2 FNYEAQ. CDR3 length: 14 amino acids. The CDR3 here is CASSLAFSSSEQYF. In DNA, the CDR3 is TGTGCCAGCAGCTTAGCGTTCTCCTCTAGCGAGCAGTACTTC.

The CDR3 spells CASSFDPDITDTQYF. The CDR3 DNA is TGTGCCAGCAGCTTTGATCCAGATATCACAGATACGCAGTATTTT. The chain carries TRBV7-6 and TRBJ2-3; D unresolved. V lost 3 bases to trimming and J lost 2 bases, with 12 bases between them. The germline V gene has CDR1 SGHVS and CDR2 FNYEAQ. The CDR3 runs to 15 residues.

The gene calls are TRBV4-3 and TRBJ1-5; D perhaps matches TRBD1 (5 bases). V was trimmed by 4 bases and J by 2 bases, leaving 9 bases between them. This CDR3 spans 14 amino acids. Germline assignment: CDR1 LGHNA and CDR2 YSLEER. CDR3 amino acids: CASSPSTGNQPQHF. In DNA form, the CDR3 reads TGCGCCAGCAGCCCCTCGACAGGCAATCAGCCCCAGCATTTT.

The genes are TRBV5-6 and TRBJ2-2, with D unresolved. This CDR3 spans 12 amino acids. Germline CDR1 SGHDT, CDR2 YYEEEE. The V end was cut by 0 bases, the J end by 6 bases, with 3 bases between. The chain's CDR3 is CASSLGAGELFF. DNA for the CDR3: TGTGCCAGCAGCTTGGGAGCCGGGGAGCTGTTTTTT.